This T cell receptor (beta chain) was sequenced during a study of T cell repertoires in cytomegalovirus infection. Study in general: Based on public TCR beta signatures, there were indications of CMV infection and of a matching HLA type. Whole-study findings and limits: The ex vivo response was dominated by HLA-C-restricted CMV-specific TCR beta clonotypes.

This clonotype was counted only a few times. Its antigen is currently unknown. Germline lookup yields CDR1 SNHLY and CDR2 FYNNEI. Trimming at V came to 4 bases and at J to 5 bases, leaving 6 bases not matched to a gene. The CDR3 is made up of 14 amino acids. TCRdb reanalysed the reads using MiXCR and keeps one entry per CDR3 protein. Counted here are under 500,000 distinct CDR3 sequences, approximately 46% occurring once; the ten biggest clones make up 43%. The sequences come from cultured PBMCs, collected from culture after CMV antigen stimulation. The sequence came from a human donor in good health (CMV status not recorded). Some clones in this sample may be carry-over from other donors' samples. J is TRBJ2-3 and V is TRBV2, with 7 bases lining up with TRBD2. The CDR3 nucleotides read TGTGCCAGCAGTGTTGGCGGGAGAGGAGATACGCAGTATTTT. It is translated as CASSVGGRGDTQYF.